The 8 T cell receptor beta chains below come from one sample, sequenced in a study of cytomegalovirus exposure and HLA in healthy donors. Sequenced by immunoSEQ multiplex PCR; TCRdb stores in-frame clones only, minus some. This sample has roughly 43,000 clones, with more than 85% found just once. Sequencing was performed on PBMCs. These receptors all come from a man younger than 35 in good health and CMV-seronegative.

The chain recombines TRBV11-3 with TRBJ2-1; 12 bases map to TRBD2. J lost 8 bases, V lost 1 base, and 6 bases had no gene match. Looked up from germline, CDR1 is SGHNT and CDR2 is YENEEA. The CDR3 extends over 16 amino acids. Here the CDR3 DNA reads TGTGCCAGCAGCTTAGGAGCTAGCGGGAGGGAGGATGAGCAGTTCTTC. Protein product: CASSLGASGREDEQFF.

The chain is built from TRBV7-2 and TRBJ1-2; D call uncertain. This CDR3 has 12 residues. CDR1 is SGHTA, CDR2 FQGNSA, per germline. Trimming pared 3 bases from V and 6 bases from J, leaving 8 bases between. The CDR3 DNA reads TGTGCCAGCAGCTTTTCGGTCAATGGCTACACCTTC. This gives the protein CASSFSVNGYTF.

The chain carries TRBV9 and TRBJ1-1, with D possibly matching TRBD1 (5 bases). Germline CDR1 and CDR2: SGDLS and YYNGEE. The V end was cut by 1 base, the J end by 3 bases, with 10 bases between. This CDR3 has 14 residues. The CDR3 sequence is CASSVLQGHTEAFF. CDR3 DNA sequence: TGTGCCAGCAGCGTATTGCAGGGCCACACTGAAGCTTTCTTT.

CDR3 in DNA: TGTGCCAGCAGTCCCCCACAGGGTCCCGAACAGCCCCAGCATTTT. As protein: CASSPPQGPEQPQHF. The chain is built from TRBV2 and TRBJ1-5, with TRBD1 as a possible D gene (6 bases). V was trimmed by 5 bases and J by 7 bases, leaving 18 bases between them. The germline gives CDR1 SNHLY, CDR2 FYNNEI. The CDR3 totals 15 residues. Complete variable domain (other parts from reference TRBV2 and TRBJ1-5): EPEVTQTPSHQVTQMGQEVILRCVPISNHLYFYWYRQILGQKVEFLVSFYNNEISEKSEIFDDQFSVERPDGSNFTLKIRSTKLEDSAMYFCASSPPQGPEQPQHFGDGTRLSIL.

This clone showed up just a few times. The chain employs TRBV7-2 and TRBJ2-2; perhaps TRBD2 as D (5 bases). Trimming removed 5 bases at V and 4 bases at J, with 14 bases between. Germline CDR1 is SGHTA and CDR2 is FQGNSA. The CDR3 runs 15 residues. The CDR3 coding sequence is TGTGCCAGCAGCCTAGTCCCGGGGTCCACCGGGGAGCTGTTTTTT. It yields the protein CASSLVPGSTGELFF.

This CDR3 is CASARAGDEQFF. CDR3 nucleotides: TGTGCCAGCGCCCGGGCGGGAGATGAGCAGTTCTTC. The J gene is TRBJ2-1, the V gene TRBV2, with TRBD2 matching 7 bases. Trimming at V came to 8 bases and at J to 8 bases, leaving 6 bases not matched to a gene. Germline V gene sequence: CDR1 SNHLY, CDR2 FYNNEI. The CDR3 covers 12 residues.

This clone occurred once. The chain carries TRBV5-1 and TRBJ2-1, with 12 bases matching TRBD1. The V gene's germline CDR1 is SGHRS and CDR2 YFSETQ. V lost 3 bases and J lost 8; bases outside the gene matches: 9. The CDR3 is 16 residues long. CDR3 sequence: CASSSGTGGVWDEQFF. Here the CDR3 DNA reads TGCGCCAGCAGCTCCGGGACAGGGGGCGTTTGGGATGAGCAGTTCTTC.

The chain has TRBV7-3 and TRBJ2-1; TRBD2 matches 14 bases. This CDR3 has 15 amino acids. Trimming cost V 5 bases and J 8 bases; bases outside gene matches: 5. The germline CDR1 and CDR2 sequences are SGHTA and FQGTGA. The CDR3 region is CASSPGLAGVYEQFF. CDR3 nucleotide sequence: TGTGCCAGCAGCCCGGGACTAGCGGGAGTATATGAGCAGTTCTTC.